This T cell receptor beta chain is drawn from a study of T cells in Graves' hyperthyroidism and ophthalmopathy. Germline CDR1 reads MNHEY; CDR2 reads SVGEGT. Trimming at V came to 6 bases and at J to 3 bases, leaving 24 bases not matched to a gene. The CDR3 is made up of 22 amino acids. In the ophthalmopathy cohort, Clinical Activity Score was at least 3, NOSPECS grade at least 4, and duration under 3 months. Each diagnosis was grounded in clinical symptoms, serum thyroxine and TRAb, thyroid ultrasound, and orbital computed tomography. Researchers amplified the TCR beta CDR3 regions from RNA transcripts. Initially, a first-round RT-PCR of the TCR CDR3 employed the HTBI primer set. MiXCR, applied by TCRdb to the multiplex PCR reads, yields one record per CDR3 protein. Of around 500,000 distinct CDR3 sequences listed, around 15% are singletons.

Specimen: blood. J is TRBJ2-3 and V is TRBV6-2 or TRBV6-3, with 13 positions matching TRBD2. The receptor was isolated from a woman aged 25 to 45 with Graves' ophthalmopathy. The DNA of the CDR3 is TGTGCCAGCAGCCGAACAGGACTAGCGGGAGAGGTCCCCAAATCAACGACAGATACGCAGTATTTT. This gives the protein CASSRTGLAGEVPKSTTDTQYF.